These 21 T cell receptor beta chains share one sample of origin, sequenced in a study of cytomegalovirus exposure and HLA in healthy donors. Both 60 Vbeta primers and 13 Jbeta primers went into the PCR. TCRdb's table, derived via immunoSEQ multiplex PCR, lists solely in-frame clones and lacks some. This listing includes 95,000 to 150,000 clones. Source material: PBMCs. The receptors originated from a man younger than 35 in good health and CMV-seronegative.

The J gene is TRBJ1-5, the V gene TRBV7-9, with TRBD1 as a possible D gene (5 bases). The CDR3 is 14 amino acids. With 1 base removed from V and 7 bases from J, the gap between germline ends came to 11 bases. The germline V gene encodes CDR1 SEHNR and CDR2 FQNEAQ (reference sequence). As DNA, the CDR3 is TGTGCCAGCAGCTTAGAGGGGCAGGCACAGCCCCAGCATTTT. Encoded protein: CASSLEGQAQPQHF.

The J gene is TRBJ2-1, the V gene TRBV5-6, with 11 bases lining up with TRBD2. CDR1 and CDR2 (germline): SGHDT, YYEEEE. The J segment lost 4 bases and the V segment lost 3 bases, leaving 9 bases of the junction unmatched. The CDR3 is made up of 17 amino acids. Here the CDR3 DNA reads TGTGCCAGCAGCTCTAGGATCCGACTAGCGGGATACAATGAGCAGTTCTTC. Protein: CASSSRIRLAGYNEQFF.

With regard to this clone: An end of the junction does not agree with germline; a read error may underlie this. V gene TRBV18 combines with J gene TRBJ2-7; D might be TRBD2 (6 bases). The CDR3 is 16 amino acids. Germline V gene sequence: CDR1 KGHSH, CDR2 LQKENI. The CDR3 region is CASSPGGGVGPGERYF. The CDR3 region has the DNA TGTGCCAGCTCACCGGGCGGAGGGGTGGGACCGGGAGAGCGGTACTTC. Filled out from reference TRBV18 and TRBJ2-7, the complete variable domain reads NAGVMQNPRHLVRRRGQEARLRCSPMKGHSHVYWYRQLPEEGLKFMVYLQKENIIDESGMPKERFSAEFPKEGPSILRIQQVVRGDSAAYFCASSPGGGVGPGERYFGPGTRLTVT.

The chain is built from TRBV27 and TRBJ1-6, with 11 bases that match TRBD1. The V gene's germline CDR1 is MNHEY and CDR2 SMNVEV (reference sequence). V lost 10 bases and J lost 7; bases outside the gene matches: 6. The CDR3 extends over 14 amino acids. The CDR3 DNA reads TGTGCCAAAAAGGACAGGGGGCAGAATTCACCCCTCCACTTT. This gives the protein CAKKDRGQNSPLHF.

This chain links TRBV6-5 with TRBJ1-5; 7 bases map to TRBD1. The CDR3 runs 15 residues. Germline V gene data show CDR1 as MNHEY and CDR2 as SVGAGI. Germline trimming cut 6 bases from V and 4 bases from J; bases unmatched to any gene: 9. In DNA form, the CDR3 reads TGTGCCAGCAGGCAGGGGGTTCAAAGAAATCAGCCCCAGCATTTT. Translated: CASRQGVQRNQPQHF.

J is TRBJ1-5 and V is TRBV5-5; D call uncertain. Germline loops: CDR1 SGHKS, CDR2 YYEKEE (reference sequence). The CDR3 runs to 15 residues. Trimming removed 0 bases from V and 3 bases from J, with 10 bases in between. The CDR3 DNA sequence: TGTGCCAGCAGCTTGGACCCTGGGCCCAATCAGCCCCAGCATTTT. Its translation: CASSLDPGPNQPQHF.

This chain uses TRBV15 with TRBJ2-7; 7 bases agree with TRBD1. The CDR3 spans 15 residues. Per the germline V gene, CDR1 is LNHNV and CDR2 is YYDKDF (reference sequence). V was pared by 5 bases and J by 1 base, with 8 bases of the junction left unmatched. The CDR3 protein is CATSATGRSSYEQYF. As DNA, the CDR3 is TGTGCCACCAGCGCGACAGGGAGAAGTTCCTACGAGCAGTACTTC.

A remark on this clone: A junction boundary mismatches the germline segment, possibly from a read error. The identical CDR3 is also encoded by other nucleotide sequences in the sample. The CDR3 sequence: CASSIGTFGPYEQYF. CDR3 bases: TGTGCCAGCAGTATCGGGACATTCGGGCCCTACGAGCAGTACTTC. The gene calls are TRBV19 and TRBJ2-7; maybe TRBD1 (6 bases). From germline, CDR1 is LNHDA and CDR2 SQIVND (reference sequence). The CDR3 loop spans 15 amino acids.

The chain combines TRBV28 with TRBJ2-2; TRBD1 might be the D (6 bases). The CDR3 runs 14 residues. Trimming shortened V by 3 bases and J by 5 bases, and 10 bases separated the two germline ends. Germline CDR1 is MDHEN and CDR2 is SYDVKM. The CDR3 region is CASSFVGGTGELFF. CDR3 DNA: TGTGCCAGCAGTTTCGTAGGGGGTACCGGGGAGCTGTTTTTT.

The gene calls are TRBV7-2 and TRBJ1-2; no definite D call. The CDR3 has 14 residues. The V end lost 4 bases, the J end lost 4 bases, and 13 bases lay between the germline ends. Germline CDR1 is SGHTA and CDR2 is FQGNSA. CDR3 loop: CASSSPGKSYGYTF. In nucleotides, the CDR3 is TGTGCCAGCAGCTCCCCGGGAAAGTCCTATGGCTACACCTTC.

The chain employs TRBV4-1 and TRBJ2-7; 7 positions match TRBD2. Germline V CDR1 and CDR2: MGHRA, YSYEKL. V was clipped by 0 bases and J by 2 bases; unmatched bases: 10. The length of the CDR3 is 17 residues. CDR3 residues: CASSQDNPRGRTYEQYF. The CDR3 DNA sequence: TGCGCCAGCAGCCAAGATAATCCGCGCGGGAGAACCTACGAGCAGTACTTC.

The V and J genes are TRBV7-6 and TRBJ1-4, with TRBD1 as a possible D gene (6 bases). The CDR3 covers 12 residues. The germline V gene encodes CDR1 SGHVS and CDR2 FNYEAQ. V dropped 7 bases and J dropped 3 bases, with 6 bases sitting between them. CDR3 sequence (DNA): TGTGCCAGCACAGGGGCTAATGAAAAACTGTTTTTT. It encodes CASTGANEKLFF. Drawing the rest from reference TRBV7-6 and TRBJ1-4, the complete variable domain is GAGVSQSPRYKVTKRGQDVALRCDPISGHVSLYWYRQALGQGPEFLTYFNYEAQQDKSGLPNDRFSAERPEGSISTLTIQRTEQRDSAMYRCASTGANEKLFFGSGTQLSVL.

V gene TRBV5-6 combines with J gene TRBJ1-1; D is unresolved. The length of the CDR3 is 14 residues. CDR1 and CDR2 from the germline V gene are SGHDT and YYEEEE. V was trimmed by 4 bases and J by 1 base, leaving 11 bases between them. The CDR3, as DNA: TGTGCCAGCAGCCCGGTCCAATCGAACACTGAAGCTTTCTTT. Translating gives CASSPVQSNTEAFF.

The gene calls are TRBV29-1 and TRBJ2-1, with D possibly matching TRBD2 (6 bases). The CDR3 has 14 amino acids. Trimming cost V 4 bases and J 8 bases, with 18 bases left between them. Germline V gene lookup returns CDR1 SQVTM and CDR2 ANQGSEA. The CDR3 protein is CSVVPGLPNHEQFF. The CDR3 nucleotides are TGCAGCGTTGTTCCGGGACTCCCTAACCATGAGCAGTTCTTC.

The CDR3 coding sequence is TGTGCCTGGAGTGCTACGATCTATGGCTACACCTTC. It specifies CAWSATIYGYTF. The V call is TRBV30, the J call TRBJ1-2; no clear D. Germline V gives CDR1 GTSNPN, CDR2 SVGIG (reference sequence). Trimming pared 1 base from V and 4 bases from J, leaving 7 bases between. The CDR3 loop spans 12 amino acids.

This rearrangement joins TRBV6-5 to TRBJ1-4; the match to TRBD1 covers 9 bases. The CDR3 length is 15 residues. V gave up 4 bases and J gave up 11 bases; unmatched junction bases: 11. Germline V lookup: CDR1 MNHEY, CDR2 SVGAGI. The CDR3 coding sequence is TGTGCCAGCAGTTTATCCTCCGGGACAGGGTGGAAACTGTTTTTT. Protein product: CASSLSSGTGWKLFF.

The J gene is TRBJ2-7, the V gene TRBV6-6, with D perhaps matching TRBD1 (5 bases). Germline CDR1 and CDR2: MNHNY and SVGAGI (reference sequence). V lost 5 bases to trimming and J lost 4 bases, with 12 bases between them. The CDR3 spans 13 residues. The CDR3, as DNA: TGTGCCAGCAGTGGGGCCCAGTATTACGAGCAGTACTTC. Its translation is CASSGAQYYEQYF.

The V call is TRBV6-5, the J call TRBJ1-1, with TRBD1 matching 8 bases. Trimming at V came to 6 bases and at J to 0 bases, leaving 3 bases not matched to a gene. CDR1 and CDR2 from the germline V gene are MNHEY and SVGAGI. The CDR3 extends over 14 amino acids. The CDR3 here is CASSRGQVNTEAFF. As DNA, the CDR3 is TGTGCCAGCAGCCGGGGACAGGTGAACACTGAAGCTTTCTTT.

In the case of this clone: An end of the junction does not agree with germline; a read error may underlie this. The gene calls are TRBV5-4 and TRBJ2-5; 8 bases fit TRBD2. Germline V lookup: CDR1 SGHNT, CDR2 YYREEE (reference sequence). The CDR3 is made up of 12 amino acids. CDR3 DNA: TGTGCCAGCAGCTTGGCTTCTAGCGGGTCGCACTTC. Translating gives CASSLASSGSHF.

This rearrangement joins TRBV28 to TRBJ2-2; 8 positions agree with TRBD1. Germline CDR1 is MDHEN and CDR2 is SYDVKM. The junction had 5 bases not matched to a gene; V was cut back by 7 bases and J by 7 bases. This CDR3 has 13 residues. For the CDR3, the DNA is TGTGCCAGCAATTGGGACAGGAGCGGGGAGCTGTTTTTT. This translates into CASNWDRSGELFF.

For the CDR3, the DNA is TGTGCCAGCAGCTTGACAGGGGGTTCTGAAAAACTGTTTTTT. It encodes CASSLTGGSEKLFF. This sequence joins TRBV9 and TRBJ1-4, with 9 positions matching TRBD1. The CDR3 spans 14 residues. The junction had 5 bases not matched to a gene; V was cut back by 4 bases and J by 7 bases. Germline CDR1 and CDR2: SGDLS and YYNGEE.